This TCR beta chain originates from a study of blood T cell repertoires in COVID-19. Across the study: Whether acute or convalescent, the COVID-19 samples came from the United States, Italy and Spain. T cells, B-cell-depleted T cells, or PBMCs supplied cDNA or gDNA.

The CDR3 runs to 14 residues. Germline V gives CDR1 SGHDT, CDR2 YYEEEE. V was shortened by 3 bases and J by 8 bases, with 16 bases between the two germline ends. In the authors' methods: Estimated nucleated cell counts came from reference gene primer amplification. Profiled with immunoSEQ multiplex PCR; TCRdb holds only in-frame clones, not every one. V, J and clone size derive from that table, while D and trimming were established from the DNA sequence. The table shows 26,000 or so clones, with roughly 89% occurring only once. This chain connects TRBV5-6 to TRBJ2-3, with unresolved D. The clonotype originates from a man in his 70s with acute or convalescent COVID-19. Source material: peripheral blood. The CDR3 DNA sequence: TGTGCCAGCAGCTCGACGAGAACCTCAGGTACGCAGTATTTT. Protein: CASSSTRTSGTQYF.